This T cell receptor (beta chain) was captured in a study of blood T cell repertoires in COVID-19. In the study overall: Collection of acute and convalescent COVID-19 samples took place in the United States, Italy and Spain.

In the original analysis: Researchers report that nucleated cell counts were estimated from reference gene primer amplification. TCRdb's table, derived via immunoSEQ multiplex PCR, lists solely in-frame clones and lacks some. That table furnishes V, J and clone size, whereas the DNA furnished D and trimming. The repertoire has more than 95,000 clones, 81% of them found once; the top ten carry about 18%. With 5 bases clipped from V and 5 bases from J, the junction kept 9 bases outside the gene matches. Per the germline V gene, CDR1 is PRHDT and CDR2 is FYEKMQ (reference sequence). CDR3 size: 14 residues. The table lists this clone with a few counts.

The chain uses TRBV13 and TRBJ2-7; TRBD1 matches 7 bases. The sequenced material came from peripheral blood. This clonotype was obtained from a man under 40 with COVID-19, enrolled during active disease. CDR3 nucleotide sequence: TGTGCCAGCAGCCCCGCAGGGGGTTGGAACGAGCAGTACTTC. It translates to CASSPAGGWNEQYF.